The 7 T cell receptor beta chains reported below all come from one sample, sequenced in a study of blood T cells in healthy people across ages (dated by TCRdb to between 2014 and 2016). Preparation of the library involved 5' RACE. The sequencing machine was an Illumina HiSeq 2500. A second PCR of roughly 7 to 12 cycles was performed with a sample-barcoded 5' primer and a J-beta primer mix. TCRdb took the public reads, trimmed them with fastp at Q25, ran MiXCR for clone calling and kept in-frame beta chains. CDR3 protein duplicates are merged, each entry listing the most common genes and DNA. A total of approximately 800,000 distinct CDR3 sequences appear in this sample, around 24% of them only once. In total, the top ten clones hold 2.5% to 3.5% of the sample. These data also formed part of another study, on T cells of mothers and their children.

Material: blood. The receptors here all came from a boy between 10 and 17 years old in good health.

The chain combines TRBV5-1 with TRBJ2-1; TRBD2 agrees at 10 bases. V lost 4 bases and J lost 2; bases outside the gene matches: 3. The CDR3 covers 15 residues. The V gene's germline CDR1 is SGHRS and CDR2 YFSETQ. CDR3 region: CASSKSGGAYNEQFF. The CDR3 DNA is TGCGCCAGCAGCAAAAGCGGGGGGGCCTACAATGAGCAGTTCTTC.

The chain is built from TRBV4-3 and TRBJ1-2; 7 bases are shared with TRBD1. CDR3 length: 16 residues. In germline, CDR1 is LGHNA, CDR2 YSLEER. With 0 bases clipped from V and 6 bases from J, the junction kept 10 bases outside the gene matches. The CDR3 loop reads CASSQDYRGSRDGYTF. The CDR3 DNA is TGCGCCAGCAGCCAAGATTACAGGGGAAGCCGTGATGGCTACACCTTC.

This clonotype was seen ten or more times. The chain carries TRBV29-1 and TRBJ1-1; 7 positions agree with TRBD1. Germline assignment: CDR1 SQVTM and CDR2 ANQGSEA. The CDR3 totals 13 residues. CDR3 in DNA: TGCACCGGGGAGGGGGCGGGCAACACTGAAGCTTTCTTT. This sequence encodes CTGEGAGNTEAFF.

A few counts support this clonotype. V usage is TRBV7-7 and J usage is TRBJ2-1; 8 positions match TRBD1. CDR1 SSHAT and CDR2 FNYEAQ come from the germline V gene (reference sequence). After removal of 5 bases from V and 5 bases from J, the junction contained 8 bases not matched to a gene. The CDR3 extends over 15 amino acids. The CDR3 DNA reads as TGTGCCAGCAGCCCTTACAGGGGGGCGAACAATGAGCAGTTCTTC. It specifies CASSPYRGANNEQFF.

This clonotype was found a few times. The J gene is TRBJ1-4, the V gene TRBV7-9; TRBD1 is a possible D gene (5 bases). V lost 5 bases, J lost 0 bases, and 16 bases lay in between. The CDR3 consists of 17 residues. Germline V gene data show CDR1 as SEHNR and CDR2 as FQNEAQ (reference sequence). The CDR3: CASSRRQRPATNEKLFF. In DNA, the CDR3 is TGTGCCAGCAGCCGTCGACAGCGTCCTGCAACTAATGAAAAACTGTTTTTT.

This clonotype has more than one count but fewer than ten. The chain combines TRBV29-1 with TRBJ2-5; D perhaps matches TRBD2 (6 bases). This CDR3 spans 12 amino acids. The ends were cut back, 4 bases at V and 7 bases at J, with 13 bases in the middle. Looked up from germline, CDR1 is SQVTM and CDR2 is ANQGSEA. The CDR3 loop is CSVVTAGGTQYF. CDR3 nucleotide sequence: TGCAGCGTTGTAACAGCCGGGGGGACCCAGTACTTC.

As for this clonotype: The junction differs from germline at one of its ends, possibly a read error. The chain is built from TRBV5-1 and TRBJ1-2; D not resolved. The CDR3 is made up of 14 amino acids. Looked up from germline, CDR1 is SGHRS and CDR2 is YFSETQ. The CDR3 loop reads CASSLGQLNCGYTF. The DNA for the CDR3 is TGCGCCAGCAGCTTGGGTCAGCTTAACTGTGGCTACACCTTC.